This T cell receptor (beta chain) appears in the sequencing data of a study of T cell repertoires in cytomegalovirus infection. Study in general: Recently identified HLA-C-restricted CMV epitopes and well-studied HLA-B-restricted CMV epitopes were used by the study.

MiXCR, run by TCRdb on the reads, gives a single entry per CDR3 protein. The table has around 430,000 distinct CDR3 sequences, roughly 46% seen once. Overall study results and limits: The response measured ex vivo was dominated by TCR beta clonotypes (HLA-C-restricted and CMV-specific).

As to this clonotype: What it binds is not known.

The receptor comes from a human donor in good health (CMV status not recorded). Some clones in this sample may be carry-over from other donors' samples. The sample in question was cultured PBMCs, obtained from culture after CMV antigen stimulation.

The CDR3 is CASSLVPTDTDTQYF. As DNA, the CDR3 is TGTGCCAGCAGCTTAGTTCCGACAGACACAGATACGCAGTATTTT. The chain combines TRBV7-2 with TRBJ2-3; possible D gene TRBD1, 5 bases. This CDR3 has 15 amino acids. Germline V CDR1 and CDR2: SGHTA, FQGNSA. Trimming cost V 1 base and J 2 bases, with 10 bases left between them.